A single sample is the source of the 16 T cell receptor beta chains below, sequenced in a study of blood T cell repertoires in COVID-19. The data were produced by immunoSEQ multiplex PCR, yet TCRdb's version contains in-frame clones alone and is incomplete. The sample lists about 100,000 clones, around four fifths seen once, with around 29% in the top ten. Sequencing used peripheral blood. Every receptor here comes from a man aged 65 to 85 with active or convalescent COVID-19.

This clone came up once. The chain uses TRBV30 and TRBJ2-5, with D unresolved. Trimming left V 3 bases short and J 7 bases short, with 12 bases between. Per germline, CDR1 GTSNPN and CDR2 SVGIG (reference sequence). The CDR3 has 12 amino acids. CDR3 DNA: TGTGCCTGGAGAGGAGATTACGTGACCCAGTACTTC. Translated: CAWRGDYVTQYF.

The CDR3 sequence: CASSPWEASYEQYF. CDR3 sequence (DNA): TGTGCCAGCTCCCCATGGGAGGCCTCCTACGAGCAGTACTTC. The chain is built from TRBV18 and TRBJ2-7, with D possibly matching TRBD2 (6 bases). CDR3 size: 14 residues. The ends were cut back, 6 bases at V and 0 bases at J, with 12 bases in the middle. CDR1 is KGHSH and CDR2 is LQKENI in the germline V gene.

The chain joins TRBV6-2 or TRBV6-3 to TRBJ2-1, with D maybe TRBD1 (5 bases). The CDR3 covers 12 residues. Trimming left V 2 bases short and J 9 bases short, with 8 bases between. The germline V gene encodes CDR1 MNHEY and CDR2 SVGEGT. For the CDR3, the DNA is TGTGCCAGCAGTTACGGGGCAAGTGAGCAGTTCTTC. Translated, it gives CASSYGASEQFF.

The J gene is TRBJ1-5, the V gene TRBV6-1; D remains ambiguous. Germline assignment: CDR1 MNHNS and CDR2 SASEGT. V was pared by 3 bases and J by 1 base, with 10 bases between. The CDR3 is 15 residues long. The CDR3 nucleotides read TGTGCCAGCAGTGAGAGGAACTGGAGCAATCAGCCCCAGCATTTT. Amino acid sequence: CASSERNWSNQPQHF.

V is TRBV6-5 and J is TRBJ1-2, with D possibly TRBD1 on 6 matching bases. The CDR3 consists of 14 residues. The germline V gene has CDR1 MNHEY and CDR2 SVGAGI. The V end was cut by 0 bases, the J end by 2 bases, with 7 bases between. CDR3 loop: CASSYSDRNYGYTF. DNA for the CDR3: TGTGCCAGCAGTTACTCCGACAGGAACTATGGCTACACCTTC.

The V and J genes are TRBV5-1 and TRBJ2-7, with D possibly matching TRBD1 (5 bases). This CDR3 comprises 14 residues. V lost 8 bases, J lost 4 bases, and 19 bases lay in between. CDR1 and CDR2 from the germline V gene are SGHRS and YFSETQ. CDR3: CASHDPDTPYEQYF. Here the CDR3 DNA reads TGCGCCAGTCACGACCCGGACACTCCGTACGAGCAGTACTTC.

The chain joins TRBV5-1 to TRBJ1-1; weak D call: TRBD1 (5 bases). V lost 1 base and J lost 4, with 8 bases in between. Germline loops: CDR1 SGHRS, CDR2 YFSETQ. CDR3 length: 13 amino acids. The CDR3, as DNA: TGCGCCAGCAGCTTGATTCAGGGCACTGAAGCTTTCTTT. This translates into CASSLIQGTEAFF. Supplemented by reference TRBV5-1 and TRBJ1-1, the full variable domain reads KAGVTQTPRYLIKTRGQQVTLSCSPISGHRSVSWYQQTPGQGLQFLFEYFSETQRNKGNFPGRFSGRQFSNSRSEMNVSTLELGDSALYLCASSLIQGTEAFFGQGTRLTVV.

This sequence joins TRBV19 and TRBJ2-3, with 7 bases aligning to TRBD2. There are 12 residues in the CDR3. V shed 3 bases, J shed 10 bases, and the junction held 4 bases outside the gene matches. Germline V gene lookup returns CDR1 LNHDA and CDR2 SQIVND (reference sequence). CDR3 in DNA: TGTGCCAGTAGTATTCGGGGGGAAGCGCAGTATTTT. Translation: CASSIRGEAQYF. Filled out from reference TRBV19 and TRBJ2-3, the complete variable domain reads DGGITQSPKYLFRKEGQNVTLSCEQNLNHDAMYWYRQDPGQGLRLIYYSQIVNDFQKGDIAEGYSVSREKKESFPLTVTSAQKNPTAFYLCASSIRGEAQYFGPGTRLTVL.

This clone was seen a single time. The chain couples TRBV6-5 to TRBJ2-1, with D hard to call. V lost 2 bases and J 1 base, leaving 9 bases between the germline ends. The CDR3 consists of 15 residues. Germline V gene data show CDR1 as MNHEY and CDR2 as SVGAGI. CDR3 in amino acids: CASSYGRISYNEQFF. The CDR3 DNA follows: TGTGCCAGCAGTTACGGCAGGATTTCCTACAATGAGCAGTTCTTC.

This clone was observed a single time. The J gene is TRBJ2-1, the V gene TRBV5-4; 9 bases align to TRBD2. J lost 9 bases, V lost 1 base, and 8 bases had no gene match. The germline V gene has CDR1 SGHNT and CDR2 YYREEE (reference sequence). The CDR3 has 15 amino acids. CDR3 DNA: TGTGCCAGCAGCTTGACTAGCGGGCCAACGAGTGAGCAGTTCTTC. The encoded protein is CASSLTSGPTSEQFF.

The V gene is TRBV10-3, the J gene TRBJ2-3; D might be TRBD1 (5 bases). In germline, CDR1 is ENHRY, CDR2 SYGVKD. The CDR3 totals 13 residues. The V end was cut by 7 bases, the J end by 0 bases, with 8 bases between. CDR3 sequence: CAITTASTDTQYF. The CDR3, as DNA: TGTGCCATCACGACAGCTAGCACAGATACGCAGTATTTT.

The chain recombines TRBV24-1 with TRBJ2-3; TRBD1 matches 9 bases. CDR1 is KGHDR, CDR2 SFDVKD, per germline. The CDR3 spans 16 residues. The J segment lost 6 bases and the V segment lost 4 bases, leaving 10 bases of the junction unmatched. CDR3 coding DNA: TGTGCCACCAGTGACCCATCCGGGACAGGGCGGGATACGCAGTATTTT. Translated: CATSDPSGTGRDTQYF.

This clone was found a few times. The CDR3 region is CASSIVARQGGGYTF. The CDR3 bases are TGTGCCAGTAGTATAGTCGCCCGACAGGGGGGCGGCTACACCTTC. The V call is TRBV19, the J call TRBJ1-2; 9 nucleotides agree with TRBD1. Germline values: CDR1 LNHDA, CDR2 SQIVND (reference sequence). This CDR3 spans 15 amino acids. J lost 8 bases, V lost 1 base, and 8 bases had no gene match.

V usage is TRBV11-2 and J usage is TRBJ1-1, with D possibly being TRBD1 (6 bases). Germline V gives CDR1 SGHAT, CDR2 FQNNGV. V lost 1 base, J lost 5 bases, and 17 bases lay in between. The CDR3 loop spans 16 amino acids. CDR3 sequence reads: CASSLVFGGGGTEAFF. The CDR3 nucleotides are TGTGCCAGCAGCTTAGTGTTCGGAGGGGGGGGGACTGAAGCTTTCTTT.

The rearrangement uses TRBV23-1 and TRBJ2-3, with TRBD2 matching over 10 bases. TRBV23-1 is flagged as an ORF with uncertain function. This CDR3 comprises 17 residues. Germline trimming cut 2 bases from V and 6 bases from J; bases unmatched to any gene: 11. CDR3 residues: CASSQGTSAHNLDTQYF. CDR3 nucleotides: TGCGCCAGCAGTCAAGGGACTAGCGCTCATAATCTGGATACGCAGTATTTT.

The V call is TRBV28, the J call TRBJ2-5; D might be TRBD2 (6 bases). The CDR3 sequence is 13 residues long. Germline CDR1 reads MDHEN; CDR2 reads SYDVKM. Trimming left V 7 bases short and J 5 bases short, with 14 bases between. CDR3 in amino acids: CASTLPGTETQYF. Here the CDR3 DNA reads TGTGCCAGCACCTTGCCCGGGACTGAGACCCAGTACTTC.